This record looks at one T cell receptor (beta chain) sequence and its context. Its antigen is currently not known. Qualities for individual bases were not recorded, and no much larger clone is one base off. The data were obtained in a study of shared clonotypes between healthy human individuals (dated by TCRdb to the early 2020s). Regarding the complete study: A few men and two women, aged 18 to 49 years, made up the cohort. Per donor, three plates each were used for CD4 naive and CD4 memory, two for CD8 naive, and one for CD8 memory. The study deeply sequenced blood TCR repertoires of five healthy adults to estimate repertoire size and the extent of clonotype sharing between individuals. Libraries were prepared and TCR repertoires were sequenced by different laboratories using diverse techniques, in order to increase sequencing depth and limit assay-specific biases. Each donor's leukapheresis produced roughly between about 0.8 and 8.9 billion PBMCs.

Looking up the germline V gene (reference sequence) yields CDR1 LNHDA and CDR2 SQIVND. The CDR3 numbers 16 residues from cysteine through phenylalanine. Only the CDR3 DNA is retained, 48 bases long and in frame from the first base. Clipping removes 3 bases from V and 8 bases from J, with 12 as the unmatched junction base count. The full study reports these points: Naive subsets generally had larger estimated clonotype richness than memory subsets. Approximately 5% of naive CD4, roughly 3.5% of naive CD8, roughly 2.5% of memory CD4, and 0.35% to 0.4% of memory CD8 clonotypes were shared across several donors. Because the study included only a small number of donors, the genetic and exposure-history diversity represented was limited. Higher generation probabilities were observed for clonotypes shared by all four sorted-subset donors than for non-shared clonotypes. Pairwise subsampling indicated that sequencing depth was expected to affect the degree of clonotype sharing among donors. Incomplete sequencing was indicated by rarefaction of sorted-subset datasets, despite the large sequencing depth. Sampling was restricted to blood, and TCR repertoires in tissues likely differ from the TCR repertoires found in blood.

Using the deep immunoSEQ assay, TCR CDR3 regions were amplified from genomic DNA by multiplex PCR. Extracted genomic DNA from each cell subset was distributed evenly across all wells of several immunoSEQ 96-well plates, and each plate was treated as a replicate. For sorted subsets, each replicate PCR was loaded with around 200 ng genomic DNA, equivalent to 30,000 to 35,000 T cell genomes. Purified libraries were quantified with a Qubit 3.0 fluorometer, sized on a Bioanalyzer 2100, and re-quantified with the KAPA Library Quantification kit. A separate single-read 150-cycle Illumina NextSeq 550 flow cell was used to sequence each immunoSEQ 96-well plate. Regarding the original processing steps: Because only junctional sequences without quality scores were contained in the immunoSEQ output, filtering matching that applied to full-length reads could not be performed. Sequences were annotated with PyIR, a Python wrapper for IgBLAST v1.9, and V/J genes and CDR3 were assigned using IMGT germline references. Reads with weak V/J assignments (E-value above 1e-6), missing CDR3, stop codons, out-of-frame junctions, or ambiguous translated residues were removed. V3J clonotypes were defined as sequences sharing an identical inferred V gene, J gene, and CDR3 amino acid sequence. Percentage overlap between repertoires was calculated by dividing the number of shared unique clonotypes by the size of the smaller repertoire. Richness of each repertoire was evaluated using RTK rarefaction, the Chao1 estimator, and Recon v2.1 estimates of unobserved clonotypes. Generation probabilities for all TCRbeta clonotypes obtained by the gDNA method from a handful of donors were computed using OLGA. Sourced from immuneACCESS, this table was stored by TCRdb with only in-frame sequences that have V and J called. A share of the clones is absent; for the studies checked, an unresolved V gene accounts for under half, and the remainder has no known explanation. The V and J calls and clone size were taken over from that table, and D and trimming were inferred from the DNA. For this sample the table gives about 610,000 clones, of which around 97% were detected only once. The ten biggest clones cover 0.057% of the sample.

Healthy HIV-negative adults with no recently reported acute infections or vaccinations were included as donors. Every donor was a Caucasian adult living in Nashville, Tennessee, USA. CD4+ T cells were enriched through magnetic negative selection, after which naive cells were positively selected on CD45RA and the remaining negative fraction served as the memory subset. Blood was obtained by leukapheresis, after which PBMCs were separated by Ficoll-Histopaque density gradient centrifugation and cryopreserved in liquid nitrogen vapor phase. Analytical flow cytometry was used to check the purity and quantity of each magnetically sorted T cell population. Each sorted fraction had its genomic DNA isolated and then quantified by UV absorbance on a Nanodrop 2000c.

The sequence links TRBV19 to TRBJ2-1; TRBD2 fits 8 bases in the junction. The receptor comes from a woman in her twenties or thirties in good health. Sequenced material: naive CD4+ T cells sorted from blood. The cell subset or site label for this specimen denotes: CD45RA+ positively selected. The nucleotide sequence is given as TGTGCCAGTAGTATTAATAGCGGGATGCCCTCCGATGAGCAGTTCTTC. This is translated as CASSINSGMPSDEQFF.